This T cell receptor beta chain was sequenced in a study of blood T cell repertoires in COVID-19 (dated by TCRdb to the early 2020s). Describing the broader study: Samples covering the acute and convalescent phases of COVID-19 were provided by collaborators in the United States, Italy and Spain. Subjects who had been exposed to COVID-19, were actively infected with it, or had recovered from it provided the deeply sampled blood TCRbeta repertoires that made up the dataset. The repertoires were made available in a free public database intended to serve as a resource for research on the immune response to SARS-CoV-2. The material from the prospective study consisted of cDNA or gDNA derived from T cells, B-cell-depleted T cells, or PBMCs. Where available, HLA class I and class II types were obtained from metadata supplied by the sample provider rather than from assay-based typing. Nearly every sample came with metadata listing a de-identified subject ID, COVID-19 status, age in years and sex. Samples were obtained from the ongoing ImmuneRACE study (first 160 participants) and from approximately 1,200 subjects provided by 6 global collaborators. The study at large found these results: How much clinical and demographic metadata was included differed by source and by participant, and the metadata was provided uncurated.

For this clone: The antigen it binds to is not known. Qualities for individual bases were not recorded, and no much larger clone is one base off.

Collaborating institutions collected whole blood in K2EDTA tubes following their own protocols. For TCRbeta analysis, collaborators shipped samples in one of three forms: frozen whole blood, isolated PBMCs, or DNA extracted from either of those sample types. TCRbeta CDR3 regions were amplified from genomic DNA using the immunoSEQ Assay, a bias-controlled multiplex PCR. Per the authors' processing: The number of nucleated cells in each sample was estimated from the amplification of reference gene primers within the assay. To quantify the absolute abundance of each unique TCRbeta CDR3 rearrangement, sequence reads were collapsed and filtered. For each sample, productive Simpson clonality was calculated as the square root of Simpson's diversity index across productive rearrangements. TCRdb took over this immuneACCESS table, retaining in-frame rearrangements with V and J assigned. Such tables are incomplete; in checked studies, under half of the missing clones stem from an unresolved V gene, and the remainder is unexplained. That table furnishes V, J and clone size, whereas the DNA furnished D and trimming. The sample includes 200,000 to 250,000 clones, with 88% observed a single time. The ten most abundant clones make up roughly 2.5% of the sample.

The germline V gene encodes CDR1 SGHAT and CDR2 FQNNGV. V loses 0 bases at its end and J loses 13 bases; junction bases beyond the gene matches: 12. There are 15 amino acids in the CDR3, from cysteine to phenylalanine inclusive. Of the read, only the CDR3 DNA is kept; its 45 bases are in frame from base 1. Sequencing used peripheral blood. The sequence joins TRBV11-2 to TRBJ1-1; 9 nucleotides in the junction match TRBD1. This clonotype was obtained from a woman between 55 and 75 years old with acute or convalescent COVID-19. In nucleotides, the sequence is TGTGCCAGCAGCTTAGATCGTGGGACAGGGTATATGCTTTTCTTT. This is translated as CASSLDRGTGYMLFF.